This T cell receptor beta chain was recorded in a study of blood T cells in healthy people across ages (dated by TCRdb to 2014 to 2015). Notes on the research overall: In model experiments, roughly one uniquely barcoded TCR beta cDNA molecule per two T cells was captured by template switching. Using the same blood draw, the study looked at two additional independent replicas of 1 million unique cDNA reads for two donors, one aged 18 to 30 and the other aged 80 or older. To avoid experimental bias, donors of different ages were distributed randomly across sequencing lanes. The study measured age-related changes in TCR beta repertoire diversity using deep sequencing normalized with unique cDNA molecular identifiers. The donors were split into four age groups: young (average 16 years), middle-aged (over 35), aged (62) and long-lived (roughly 88). The paper's findings and limits, for the study overall: Estimates of total diversity based on one million sequenced T cells were considered lower bounds and underestimates. Because profiling used bulk unsorted PBMCs, naive and antigen-experienced compartments could not be compared conclusively. As age increased, observed TCR beta diversity per million T cells dropped in a roughly linear way, and a significant reduction was already evident by age 40. Compared with the aged group, more naive CD4+ T cells, fewer expanded clones and increased TCR diversity were shown by the long-lived group, suggesting age selection. Observed TCR beta diversity correlated strongly with the percentage of naive T cells measured by flow cytometry. Because donor CMV infection status was unknown, age-related changes in expanded clonotypes were potentially confounded.

The germline V gene supplies CDR1 SQVTM and CDR2 ANQGSEA. CDR3 length: 16 amino acids, cysteine to phenylalanine. The kept DNA is CDR3 alone, 48 bases in frame from the first base. Trimming removed 4 bases from V and 7 bases from J; the gene matches leave 15 bases unexplained. The receptor library was made with 5' RACE. These reads were obtained on an Illumina HiSeq 2500. A second PCR of about 6 to 11 cycles was performed with a sample-barcoded 5' primer and a J-beta primer mix. A template-switch 5' adaptor carrying 12 random nucleotides introduced a unique molecular identifier onto each TCR beta cDNA molecule. Each sample yielded at least 2.5 million CDR3-containing paired-end reads. First-strand cDNA synthesis was performed from all RNA using the Mint cDNA synthesis kit, with priming by a TRBC-specific oligonucleotide. All cDNA was treated with uracil-DNA glycosylase and then went through a first 18-cycle PCR with the universal primers M1SS and BC2_uni_R. Under the source paper's analysis protocol: Each sample was normalized by randomly selecting 1 million high-quality reads, each carrying a distinct molecular identifier. Reads with shared molecular identifiers were discarded instead of being binned into consensus sequences. CDR3 identification, clonotype clustering and error correction used MiTCR with a Q25 quality threshold and the strictest error-elimination algorithm. A nonparametric unseen species model with Euler transformation was used to estimate lower-bound total TCR beta diversity. TCRdb applied fastp at Q25 and MiXCR to the public reads, then kept only in-frame beta chains. Rows with one shared CDR3 protein collapse into an entry with the most common genes and DNA. These V and J calls rely on TCRdb rather than the paper's analysis. The sample table shows about 1.4 million distinct CDR3 sequences, and around 59% are seen once. The ten largest clones capture over 5% of the sample.

The sample holds a few counts of this clonotype. No antigen is known for it. Per-base quality was not reported, and no clone a single base away is much larger than it. The donors were a few dozen Caucasian individuals from Russia, aged roughly 6 to 100 years, who were systemically healthy. Each donor gave 9.5 to 10 milliliters of peripheral blood, drawn into EDTA-treated Vacutainer tubes. Ficoll-Paque density-gradient centrifugation was used to isolate PBMCs, with at least 6.5 million per sample. Trizol reagent was used to extract total RNA from the PBMCs, yielding at least 6 micrograms per sample. Naive CD45RAhigh/CD27high T cell percentages were measured by flow cytometry on a PBMC aliquot from every donor.

The sequenced material came from blood. The receptor comes from a man younger than 30 in good health. The chain links TRBV29-1 with TRBJ1-1; TRBD1 matches 10 bases in the middle. The nucleotide sequence reads TGCAGCGTTGCGTTCCTCCGGGGACAGGGGAGGAATGAAGCTTTCTTT. Its translation is CSVAFLRGQGRNEAFF.